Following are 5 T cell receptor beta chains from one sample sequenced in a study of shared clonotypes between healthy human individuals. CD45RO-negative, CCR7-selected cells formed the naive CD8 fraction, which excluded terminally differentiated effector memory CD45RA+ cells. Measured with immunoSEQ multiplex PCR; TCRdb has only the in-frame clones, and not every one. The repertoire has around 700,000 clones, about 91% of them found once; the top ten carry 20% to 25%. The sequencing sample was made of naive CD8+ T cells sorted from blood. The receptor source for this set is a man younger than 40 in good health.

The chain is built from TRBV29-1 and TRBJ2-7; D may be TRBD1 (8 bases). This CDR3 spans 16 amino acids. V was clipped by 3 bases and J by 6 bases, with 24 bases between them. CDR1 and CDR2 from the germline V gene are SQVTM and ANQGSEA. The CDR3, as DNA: TGCAGCGTTGATGGGAGGGCAGGGGGCCCTCTTGGCGAGCAGTACTTC. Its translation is CSVDGRAGGPLGEQYF.

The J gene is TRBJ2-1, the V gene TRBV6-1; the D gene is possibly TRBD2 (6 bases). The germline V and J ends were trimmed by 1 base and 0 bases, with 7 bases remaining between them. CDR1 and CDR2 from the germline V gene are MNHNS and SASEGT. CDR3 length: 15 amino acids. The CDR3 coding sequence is TGTGCCAGCAGTGAAGATAGCGGCTCCTACAATGAGCAGTTCTTC. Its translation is CASSEDSGSYNEQFF.

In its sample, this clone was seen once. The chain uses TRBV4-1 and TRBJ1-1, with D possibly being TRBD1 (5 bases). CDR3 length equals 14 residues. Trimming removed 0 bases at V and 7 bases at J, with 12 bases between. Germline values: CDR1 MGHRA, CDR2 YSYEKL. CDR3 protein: CASSQEPRDGEAFF. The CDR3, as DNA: TGCGCCAGCAGCCAAGAACCCCGGGACGGTGAAGCTTTCTTT.

DNA for the CDR3: TGTGCCAGCAGCTTCCCCGGGACCTACGAGCAGTACTTC. Amino acid sequence: CASSFPGTYEQYF. The rearrangement links TRBV5-6 to TRBJ2-7, with a weak D call TRBD2 (5 bases). Trimming cost V 2 bases and J 2 bases, with 8 bases left between them. The CDR3 contains 13 residues. Germline CDR1 SGHDT, CDR2 YYEEEE.

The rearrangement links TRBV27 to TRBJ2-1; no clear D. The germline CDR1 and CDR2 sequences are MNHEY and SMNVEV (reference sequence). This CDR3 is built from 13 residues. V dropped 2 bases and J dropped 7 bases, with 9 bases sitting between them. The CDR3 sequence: CASSLPLRNEQFF. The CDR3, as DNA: TGTGCCAGCAGTTTACCCTTGCGAAATGAGCAGTTCTTC.